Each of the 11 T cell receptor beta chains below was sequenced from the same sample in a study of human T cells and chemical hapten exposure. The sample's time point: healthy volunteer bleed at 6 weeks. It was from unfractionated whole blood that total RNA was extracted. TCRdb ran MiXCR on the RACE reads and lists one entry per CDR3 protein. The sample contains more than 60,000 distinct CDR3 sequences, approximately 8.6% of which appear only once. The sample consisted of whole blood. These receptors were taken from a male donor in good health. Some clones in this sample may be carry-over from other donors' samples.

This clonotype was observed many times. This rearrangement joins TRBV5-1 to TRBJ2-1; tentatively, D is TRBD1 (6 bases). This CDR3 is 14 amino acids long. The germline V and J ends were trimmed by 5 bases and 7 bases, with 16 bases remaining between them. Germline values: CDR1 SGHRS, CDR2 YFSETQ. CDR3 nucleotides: TGCGCCAGCAGGCACCAGGGGTCGTATAATGAGCAGTTCTTC. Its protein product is CASRHQGSYNEQFF.

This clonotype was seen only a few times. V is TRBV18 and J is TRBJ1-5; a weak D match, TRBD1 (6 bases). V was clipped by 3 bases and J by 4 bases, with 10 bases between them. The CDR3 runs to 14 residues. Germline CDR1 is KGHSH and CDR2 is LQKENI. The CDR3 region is CASSPQGYNQPQHF. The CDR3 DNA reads TGTGCCAGCTCACCTCAGGGGTATAATCAGCCCCAGCATTTT.

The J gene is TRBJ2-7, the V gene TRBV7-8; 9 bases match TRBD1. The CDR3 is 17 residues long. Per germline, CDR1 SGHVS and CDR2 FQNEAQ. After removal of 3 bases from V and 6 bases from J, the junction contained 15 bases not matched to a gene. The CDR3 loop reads CASSFSNSGTGSREQYF. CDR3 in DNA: TGTGCCAGCAGCTTCTCTAACTCCGGGACAGGGAGCCGCGAGCAGTACTTC.

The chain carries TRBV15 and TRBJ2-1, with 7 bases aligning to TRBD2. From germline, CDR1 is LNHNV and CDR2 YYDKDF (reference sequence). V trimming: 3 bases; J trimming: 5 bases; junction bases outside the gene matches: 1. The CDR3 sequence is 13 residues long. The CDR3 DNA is TGTGCCACCAGCAGGGGGGGGGACAATGAGCAGTTCTTC. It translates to CATSRGGDNEQFF. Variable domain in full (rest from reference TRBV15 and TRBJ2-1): DAMVIQNPRYQVTQFGKPVTLSCSQTLNHNVMYWYQQKSSQAPKLLFHYYDKDFNNEADTPDNFQSRRPNTSFCFLDIRSPGLGDTAMYLCATSRGGDNEQFFGPGTRLTVL.

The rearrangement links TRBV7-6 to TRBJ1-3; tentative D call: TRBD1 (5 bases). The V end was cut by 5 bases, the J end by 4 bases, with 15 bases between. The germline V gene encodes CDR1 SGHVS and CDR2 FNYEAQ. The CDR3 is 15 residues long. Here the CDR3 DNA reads TGTGCCAGCAGCCGGGGGGTATTGACGGGAAACACCATATATTTT. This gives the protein CASSRGVLTGNTIYF.

The chain's CDR3 is CASSQAGSVYGYTF. The CDR3 coding sequence is TGTGCCAGCAGCCAAGCGGGCTCCGTCTATGGCTACACCTTC. The chain employs TRBV14 and TRBJ1-2; D gene unclear. The CDR3 consists of 14 residues. Per germline, CDR1 SGHDN and CDR2 FVKESK. V gave up 1 base and J gave up 4 bases, with 10 bases separating them.

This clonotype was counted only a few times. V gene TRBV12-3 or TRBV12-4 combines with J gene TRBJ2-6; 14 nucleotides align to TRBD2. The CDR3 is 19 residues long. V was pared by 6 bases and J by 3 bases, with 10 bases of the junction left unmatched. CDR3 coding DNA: TGTGCCAGCAGCCCTCAGACTAGCGGGAGGGCGCGTGGGGCCAACGTCCTGACTTTC. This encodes CASSPQTSGRARGANVLTF.

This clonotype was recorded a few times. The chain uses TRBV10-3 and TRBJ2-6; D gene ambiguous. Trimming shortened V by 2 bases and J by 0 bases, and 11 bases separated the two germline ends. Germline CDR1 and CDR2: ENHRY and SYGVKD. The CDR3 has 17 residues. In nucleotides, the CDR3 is TGTGCCATCAGTGAGATCGGCGGTCCCTCTGGGGCCAACGTCCTGACTTTC. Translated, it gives CAISEIGGPSGANVLTF.

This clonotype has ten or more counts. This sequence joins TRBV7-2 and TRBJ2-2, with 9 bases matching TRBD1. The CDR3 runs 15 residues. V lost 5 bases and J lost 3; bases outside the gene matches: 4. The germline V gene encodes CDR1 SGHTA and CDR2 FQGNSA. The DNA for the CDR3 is TGTGCCAGCAGCAGGACAGGGGCGGACACCGGGGAGCTGTTTTTT. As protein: CASSRTGADTGELFF.

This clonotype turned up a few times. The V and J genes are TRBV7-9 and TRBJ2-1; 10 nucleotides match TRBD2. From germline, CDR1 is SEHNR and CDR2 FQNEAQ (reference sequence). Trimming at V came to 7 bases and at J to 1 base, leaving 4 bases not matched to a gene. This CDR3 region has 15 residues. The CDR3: CASTSSGRSYNEQFF. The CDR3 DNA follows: TGTGCCAGCACAAGTAGCGGGAGGTCCTACAATGAGCAGTTCTTC. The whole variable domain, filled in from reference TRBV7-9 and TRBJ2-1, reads DTGVSQNPRHKITKRGQNVTFRCDPISEHNRLYWYRQTLGQGPEFLTYFQNEAQLEKSRLLSDRFSAERPKGSFSTLEIQRTEQGDSAMYLCASTSSGRSYNEQFFGPGTRLTVL.

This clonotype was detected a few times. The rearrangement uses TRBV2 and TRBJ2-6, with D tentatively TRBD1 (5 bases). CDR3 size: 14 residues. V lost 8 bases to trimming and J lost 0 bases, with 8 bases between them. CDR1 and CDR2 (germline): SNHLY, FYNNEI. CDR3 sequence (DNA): TGTGCCAGCGGAGACAGCTCTGGGGCCAACGTCCTGACTTTC. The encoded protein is CASGDSSGANVLTF.